This T cell receptor beta chain appears in the sequencing data of a study of shared clonotypes between healthy human individuals. Study conclusions and caveats: Generally, estimated richness proved larger in naive subsets than it did in memory subsets.

This clone has only one observation. Its cognate antigen is unknown. The germline CDR1 and CDR2 sequences are SNHLY and FYNNEI. Trimming pared 4 bases from V and 1 base from J, leaving 17 bases between. The CDR3 contains 16 residues. Assay used: immunoSEQ multiplex PCR; TCRdb lists only in-frame clones, some missing. In the table there are around 2,000,000 clones, over 85% of which are singletons. This rearrangement joins TRBV2 to TRBJ2-7; D might be TRBD1 (5 bases). The sequence was obtained from a man in his late teens or twenties in good health. Sequenced material: naive CD4+ T cells sorted from blood. The subset: CD45RA+ positively selected. The CDR3 reads CASSGSVRAGSYEQYF. The CDR3 DNA is TGTGCCAGCAGTGGTTCAGTCAGGGCCGGATCCTACGAGCAGTACTTC. Complete variable domain (other parts from reference TRBV2 and TRBJ2-7): EPEVTQTPSHQVTQMGQEVILRCVPISNHLYFYWYRQILGQKVEFLVSFYNNEISEKSEIFDDQFSVERPDGSNFTLKIRSTKLEDSAMYFCASSGSVRAGSYEQYFGPGTRLTVT.